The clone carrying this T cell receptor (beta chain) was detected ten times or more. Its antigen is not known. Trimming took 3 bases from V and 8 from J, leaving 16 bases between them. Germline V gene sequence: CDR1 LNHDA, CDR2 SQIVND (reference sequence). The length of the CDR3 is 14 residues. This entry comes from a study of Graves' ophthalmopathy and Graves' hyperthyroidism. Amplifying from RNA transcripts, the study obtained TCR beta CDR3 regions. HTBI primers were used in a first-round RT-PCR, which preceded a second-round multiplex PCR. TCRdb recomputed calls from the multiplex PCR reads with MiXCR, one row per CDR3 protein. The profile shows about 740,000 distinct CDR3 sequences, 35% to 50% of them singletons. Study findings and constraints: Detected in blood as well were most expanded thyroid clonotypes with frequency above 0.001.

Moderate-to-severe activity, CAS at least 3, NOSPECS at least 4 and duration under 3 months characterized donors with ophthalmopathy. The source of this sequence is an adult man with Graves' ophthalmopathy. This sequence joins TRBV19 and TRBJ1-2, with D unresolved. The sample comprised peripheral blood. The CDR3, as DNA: TGTGCCAGTAGTATCCCCGGATACTCTTTGGGCTACACCTTC. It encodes CASSIPGYSLGYTF.